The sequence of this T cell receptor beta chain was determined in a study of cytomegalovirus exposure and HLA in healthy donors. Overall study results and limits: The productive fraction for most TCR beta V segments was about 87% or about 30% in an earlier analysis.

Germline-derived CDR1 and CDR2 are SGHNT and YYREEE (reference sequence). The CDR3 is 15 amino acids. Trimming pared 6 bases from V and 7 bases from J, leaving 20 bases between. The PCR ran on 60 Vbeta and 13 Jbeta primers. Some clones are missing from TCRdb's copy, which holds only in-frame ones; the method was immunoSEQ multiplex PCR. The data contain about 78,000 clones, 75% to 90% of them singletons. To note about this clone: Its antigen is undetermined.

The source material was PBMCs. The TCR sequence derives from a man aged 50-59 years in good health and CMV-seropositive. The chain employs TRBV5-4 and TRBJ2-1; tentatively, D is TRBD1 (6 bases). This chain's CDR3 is CASTIGGSGVNEQFF. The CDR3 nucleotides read TGTGCCAGCACCATTGGGGGCAGTGGGGTAAATGAGCAGTTCTTC.